This TCR beta chain was found in a study of tumor-infiltrating lymphocytes in localized non-small cell lung cancer. The overall study: Resected tumor was paired with non-adjacent uninvolved lung from the same patient.

Germline values: CDR1 SGHVS, CDR2 FNYEAQ. The CDR3 loop spans 13 amino acids. The V and J ends lost 5 bases and 5 bases respectively, with 11 bases between them. Profiling relied on immunoSEQ multiplex PCR, and the TCRdb table lists in-frame clones only, not all of them. The sample yields 7,000 to 8,500 clones, approximately 57% seen once. Overall study findings and caveats: Tumor T-cell fraction was not associated with recurrence-free survival. Available tissue quantity limited TCR sequencing to a patient subset.

Remarks on this clone: The antigen is unknown.

Sample: lung tumor tissue. This TCR was recovered from a human donor with non-small cell lung cancer. V usage is TRBV7-6 and J usage is TRBJ2-3; D may correspond to TRBD1 or TRBD2 (5 bases each). This chain's CDR3 is CASSPGTRDTQYF. In DNA, the CDR3 is TGTGCCAGCAGCCCGGGGACCAGAGATACGCAGTATTTT.